Each of the 3 T cell receptor beta chains below was sequenced from the same sample in a study of blood T cell repertoires in COVID-19. Clones were read by immunoSEQ multiplex PCR, and TCRdb kept only the in-frame ones, dropping some. The sample lists 70,000 to 100,000 clones; about nine tenths were seen once. Specimen: peripheral blood. The receptors originated from a human donor in a cohort sampled during active COVID-19.

This clone is a singleton in its sample. The V and J genes are TRBV30 and TRBJ2-4, with TRBD2 as a possible D gene (6 bases). Germline V gene sequence: CDR1 GTSNPN, CDR2 SVGIG (reference sequence). V dropped 0 bases and J dropped 7 bases, with 13 bases sitting between them. This CDR3 has 14 residues. The CDR3 sequence: CAWSVLAETNIQYF. In DNA form, the CDR3 reads TGTGCCTGGAGTGTACTAGCAGAGACCAACATTCAGTACTTC.

This chain uses TRBV7-2 with TRBJ1-2; tentative D call: TRBD1 (6 bases). The CDR3 is 15 residues long. CDR1 SGHTA and CDR2 FQGNSA come from the germline V gene. The ends were cut back, 2 bases at V and 1 base at J, with 11 bases in the middle. CDR3 nucleotides: TGTGCCAGCAGCTTAAGACAGGCGAGTAACTATGGCTACACCTTC. It codes for CASSLRQASNYGYTF.

This clone has more than one count but fewer than ten. Compared with germline, one end of the junction differs, possibly owing to a read error. The rearrangement links TRBV7-9 to TRBJ1-2; no firm D call. CDR1 and CDR2 (germline): SEHNR, FQNEAQ (reference sequence). This CDR3 has 12 residues. DNA for the CDR3: TGTGCCAGCAGCTTAACCCAAACAGATCTCAACTTC. This codes for CASSLTQTDLNF.